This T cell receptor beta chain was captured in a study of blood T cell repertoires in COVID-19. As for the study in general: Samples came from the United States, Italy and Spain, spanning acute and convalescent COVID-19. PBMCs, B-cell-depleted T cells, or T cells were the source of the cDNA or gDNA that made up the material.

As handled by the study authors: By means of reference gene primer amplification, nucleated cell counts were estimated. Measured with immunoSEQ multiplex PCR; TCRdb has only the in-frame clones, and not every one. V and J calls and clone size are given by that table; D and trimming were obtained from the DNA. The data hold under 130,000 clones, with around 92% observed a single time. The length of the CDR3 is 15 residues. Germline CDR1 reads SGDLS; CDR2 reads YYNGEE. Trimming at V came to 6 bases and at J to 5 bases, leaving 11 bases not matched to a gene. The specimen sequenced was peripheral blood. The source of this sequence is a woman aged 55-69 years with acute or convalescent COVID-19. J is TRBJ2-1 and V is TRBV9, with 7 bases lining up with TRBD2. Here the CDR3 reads CASKFGLAENNEQFF. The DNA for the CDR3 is TGTGCCAGCAAGTTTGGTCTAGCGGAAAACAATGAGCAGTTCTTC.